These 29 T cell receptor beta chains were all obtained from the same sample, sequenced in a study of blood T cell repertoires in COVID-19. Using immunoSEQ multiplex PCR, the repertoire was profiled, and TCRdb retains in-frame clones only, with some absent. The sample has 250,000 or so clones, about 90% seen once; the top ten hold over 3.5%. The sequenced material came from PBMCs or T cells enriched from blood (not recorded which). The receptors stem from a woman aged 25-40 years with acute COVID-19.

This chain uses TRBV28 with TRBJ1-6, with 7 positions matching TRBD1. Germline V gene lookup returns CDR1 MDHEN and CDR2 SYDVKM. V was clipped by 2 bases and J by 5 bases; unmatched bases: 0. The CDR3 is made up of 14 amino acids. The CDR3 nucleotides are TGTGCCAGCAGTTTAGGACAGGATAATTCACCCCTCCACTTT. Amino acid sequence: CASSLGQDNSPLHF.

The J gene is TRBJ1-2, the V gene TRBV15, with D tentatively TRBD1 (5 bases). CDR1 and CDR2 from the germline V gene are LNHNV and YYDKDF (reference sequence). The CDR3 covers 14 residues. V lost 2 bases and J 6 bases, leaving 13 bases between the germline ends. In DNA, the CDR3 is TGTGCCACCAGCAGACCTGGGGGGTTAGATGGCTACACCTTC. It yields the protein CATSRPGGLDGYTF.

The chain links TRBV7-2 to TRBJ2-3; TRBD1 matches at 8 bases. Germline loops: CDR1 SGHTA, CDR2 FQGNSA. The CDR3 is made up of 16 amino acids. V shed 5 bases, J shed 0 bases, and the junction held 7 bases outside the gene matches. CDR3 sequence reads: CASSTRGQGSTDTQYF. In DNA form, the CDR3 reads TGTGCCAGCAGCACGAGAGGACAGGGAAGCACAGATACGCAGTATTTT.

The rearrangement joins TRBV6-5 to TRBJ1-5, with 11 bases fitting TRBD1. The junction had 6 bases not matched to a gene; V was cut back by 4 bases and J by 4 bases. This CDR3 comprises 16 residues. The V gene's germline CDR1 is MNHEY and CDR2 SVGAGI. CDR3 amino acids: CASSSGTGGSNQPQHF. DNA for the CDR3: TGTGCCAGCAGTTCCGGGACAGGGGGGAGTAATCAGCCCCAGCATTTT.

V usage is TRBV27 and J usage is TRBJ1-5; 8 bases fit TRBD1. CDR3 size: 14 residues. V trimming: 5 bases; J trimming: 6 bases; junction bases outside the gene matches: 6. Germline CDR1 is MNHEY and CDR2 is SMNVEV (reference sequence). CDR3 amino acids: CASSPTGGFQPQHF. CDR3 nucleotides: TGTGCCAGCAGTCCAACAGGGGGGTTTCAGCCCCAGCATTTT.

This chain links TRBV2 with TRBJ1-4, with D tentatively TRBD1 (5 bases). There are 14 residues in the CDR3. The V gene's germline CDR1 is SNHLY and CDR2 FYNNEI. V was cut by 4 bases and J by 5 bases, with 11 bases left in between. The CDR3 nucleotides are TGTGCCAGCAGTGTTGAGACAGAAAATGAAAAACTGTTTTTT. Its translation: CASSVETENEKLFF.

In its sample, this clone was seen a few times. This sequence joins TRBV11-2 and TRBJ1-2, with TRBD1 identical over 10 bases. V dropped 7 bases and J dropped 6; count of bases not matched to a gene: 14. Looked up from germline, CDR1 is SGHAT and CDR2 is FQNNGV. This CDR3 has 16 amino acids. The CDR3 DNA is TGTGCCAGCACCATCCCGGGACAGGGGAAAAGGGATGGCTACACCTTC. It is translated as CASTIPGQGKRDGYTF.

In its sample, this clone was seen once. This chain uses TRBV29-1 with TRBJ1-2; possible D gene TRBD1, 6 bases. Looked up from germline, CDR1 is SQVTM and CDR2 is ANQGSEA. This CDR3 spans 14 amino acids. Trimming left V 6 bases short and J 0 bases short, with 14 bases between. CDR3 amino acids: CSVDYTGSNYGYTF. The CDR3 region has the DNA TGCAGCGTAGATTATACAGGGTCTAACTATGGCTACACCTTC.

The V call is TRBV27, the J call TRBJ2-5, with 7 bases matching TRBD1. The germline CDR1 and CDR2 sequences are MNHEY and SMNVEV (reference sequence). The CDR3 length is 14 residues. Losses at the gene ends were 3 bases for V and 2 bases for J; bases not matched to a gene: 3. CDR3 DNA: TGTGCCAGCAGTTTTGGGACAGATCAAGAGACCCAGTACTTC. Translating gives CASSFGTDQETQYF.

This CDR3 reads CASTRGGALTYGYTF. Written as DNA, the CDR3 is TGTGCCAGCACTCGCGGGGGGGCGCTTACCTATGGCTACACCTTC. V and J are TRBV14 and TRBJ1-2; tentatively, D is TRBD1 (6 bases). The CDR3 length is 15 residues. Between the trimmed V and J ends, which lost 7 bases and 4 bases, there was a span of 19 bases. Germline V CDR1 and CDR2: SGHDN, FVKESK.

The genes are TRBV24-1 and TRBJ1-2, with D unclear. Germline V gene data show CDR1 as KGHDR and CDR2 as SFDVKD. CDR3 size: 14 residues. With 2 bases removed from V and 3 bases from J, the gap between germline ends came to 9 bases. CDR3 sequence (DNA): TGTGCCACCAGTGATTGGAACGGGGACTATGGCTACACCTTC. It encodes CATSDWNGDYGYTF.

V and J are TRBV9 and TRBJ2-1, with a weak D call TRBD1 (6 bases). This CDR3 spans 15 amino acids. Germline-derived CDR1 and CDR2 are SGDLS and YYNGEE. The ends were cut back, 2 bases at V and 3 bases at J, with 12 bases in the middle. The CDR3 DNA is TGTGCCAGCAGCGTTTGGAACAGGGACTACAATGAGCAGTTCTTC. Amino acid sequence: CASSVWNRDYNEQFF.

The chain carries TRBV6-5 and TRBJ1-5; D not resolved. Per the germline V gene, CDR1 is MNHEY and CDR2 is SVGAGI. Trimming stripped 6 bases from V and 5 bases from J, with 17 bases between. This CDR3 comprises 15 residues. The CDR3 DNA reads as TGTGCCAGCAGCCCATCGGTCGGTGCTGATCAGCCCCAGCATTTT. It translates to CASSPSVGADQPQHF.

V is TRBV7-9 and J is TRBJ2-2; 7 bases map to TRBD2. V was clipped by 5 bases and J by 3 bases; unmatched bases: 12. CDR3 length equals 17 residues. Germline V gene data show CDR1 as SEHNR and CDR2 as FQNEAQ (reference sequence). CDR3 sequence: CASSRGLQQPHTGELFF. The CDR3 DNA follows: TGTGCCAGCAGCCGGGGACTACAGCAACCCCACACCGGGGAGCTGTTTTTT. Drawing the rest from reference TRBV7-9 and TRBJ2-2, the complete variable domain is DTGVSQNPRHKITKRGQNVTFRCDPISEHNRLYWYRQTLGQGPEFLTYFQNEAQLEKSRLLSDRFSAERPKGSFSTLEIQRTEQGDSAMYLCASSRGLQQPHTGELFFGEGSRLTVL.

This clone has only one observation. J is TRBJ2-1 and V is TRBV6-2 or TRBV6-3; D not resolved. V was shortened by 5 bases and J by 15 bases, with 17 bases between the two germline ends. This CDR3 has 12 residues. Germline V gives CDR1 MNHEY, CDR2 SVGEGT. CDR3 region: CASSPIALSLFF. CDR3 bases: TGTGCCAGCAGTCCCATAGCCCTAAGCCTGTTCTTC.

This chain links TRBV3-1 (or the pseudogene TRBV3-2) with TRBJ1-1; the match to TRBD1 covers 9 bases. Germline-derived CDR1 and CDR2 are LGHDT and YNNKEL (reference sequence). The trim removed 4 bases at V and 6 bases at J, leaving 3 bases unmatched. The CDR3 is 13 residues long. The CDR3 spells CASSLQGASEAFF. Written as DNA, the CDR3 is TGTGCCAGCAGCCTACAGGGGGCGTCTGAAGCTTTCTTT.

This sequence joins TRBV24-1 and TRBJ1-5; D is possibly TRBD1 (6 bases). CDR3 size: 16 residues. The germline V and J ends were trimmed by 5 bases and 5 bases, with 18 bases remaining between them. Germline CDR1 KGHDR, CDR2 SFDVKD. The CDR3 DNA reads as TGTGCCACCAGTGTAGGGGGTCCCTCTCAATATCAGCCCCAGCATTTT. Protein sequence: CATSVGGPSQYQPQHF.

This clone was detected only once. V is TRBV10-3 and J is TRBJ2-1; D is perhaps TRBD2 (6 bases). The CDR3 length is 17 residues. The V gene lost 6 bases and the J gene lost 6 bases, with 24 bases spanning the gap. Germline CDR1 ENHRY, CDR2 SYGVKD. CDR3: CAISPIRSGSFGNEQFF. Here the CDR3 DNA reads TGTGCCATCAGCCCTATTAGGTCCGGGAGTTTCGGCAATGAGCAGTTCTTC.

The rearrangement joins TRBV5-1 to TRBJ2-5; 8 nucleotides agree with TRBD2. CDR1 and CDR2 from the germline V gene are SGHRS and YFSETQ. This CDR3 spans 15 amino acids. Trimming removed 5 bases from V and 2 bases from J; junction bases left unmatched: 8. The CDR3 is CASSRGLAQQETQYF. CDR3 DNA sequence: TGCGCCAGCAGTCGAGGACTAGCACAACAAGAGACCCAGTACTTC.

This clone was observed a few times. The CDR3 DNA is TGCGCCAGCAGCCAAGGCCGGGGTCCAAACTCCTACGAGCAGTACTTC. Translated, it gives CASSQGRGPNSYEQYF. V usage is TRBV4-1 and J usage is TRBJ2-7, with a weak D call TRBD2 (5 bases). CDR1 and CDR2 (germline): MGHRA, YSYEKL. This CDR3 has 16 residues. V was pared by 1 base and J by 0 bases, with 13 bases between.

This chain joins TRBV19 and TRBJ2-7, with TRBD2 matching 10 bases. The CDR3 contains 17 residues. J gave up 1 base and V 6 bases, and 12 bases lay outside the gene matches. Germline lookup yields CDR1 LNHDA and CDR2 SQIVND (reference sequence). The CDR3 loop is CASSAGPASGRSYEQYF. CDR3 sequence (DNA): TGTGCCAGTAGCGCTGGCCCGGCTAGCGGGAGATCCTACGAGCAGTACTTC.

This chain links TRBV28 with TRBJ1-2; D uncertain. Germline V lookup: CDR1 MDHEN, CDR2 SYDVKM. The CDR3 loop spans 13 amino acids. V was pared by 3 bases and J by 8 bases, with 13 bases between. The CDR3 spells CASSLVSGNGYTF. CDR3 coding DNA: TGTGCCAGCAGTTTGGTTTCGGGAAACGGCTACACCTTC.

The chain has TRBV27 and TRBJ2-7; D is unresolved. Germline CDR1 is MNHEY and CDR2 is SMNVEV (reference sequence). CDR3 length: 13 amino acids. Trimming took 6 bases from V and 6 from J, leaving 15 bases between them. The CDR3 sequence is CASSWSLLSEQYF. CDR3 DNA: TGTGCCAGCAGCTGGAGTCTGCTGTCCGAGCAGTACTTC.

The chain has TRBV9 and TRBJ2-2; maybe TRBD1 (5 bases). V lost 2 bases to trimming and J lost 8 bases, with 16 bases between them. The CDR3 is made up of 15 amino acids. Germline CDR1 is SGDLS and CDR2 is YYNGEE. The CDR3 region is CASSVDPREIGELFF. The CDR3 coding sequence is TGTGCCAGCAGCGTTGACCCCAGGGAAATAGGGGAGCTGTTTTTT.

The V call is TRBV7-2, the J call TRBJ1-4; the D is unclear. Germline CDR1 and CDR2: SGHTA and FQGNSA. The V gene lost 1 base and the J gene lost 4 bases, with 7 bases spanning the gap. The CDR3 extends over 14 amino acids. This CDR3 is CASSLGAYNEKLFF. The DNA for the CDR3 is TGTGCCAGCAGCTTAGGTGCCTATAATGAAAAACTGTTTTTT.

This chain links TRBV3-1 (or the pseudogene TRBV3-2) with TRBJ1-3; D unresolved. V lost 4 bases, J lost 0 bases, and 7 bases lay in between. The CDR3 is 14 amino acids. Germline-derived CDR1 and CDR2 are LGHDT and YNNKEL (reference sequence). The CDR3 region has the DNA TGTGCCAGCAGCCCTCTCGTCTCTGGAAACACCATATATTTT. Translation gives CASSPLVSGNTIYF.

The chain employs TRBV14 and TRBJ1-3; possible D gene TRBD1, 6 bases. From germline, CDR1 is SGHDN and CDR2 FVKESK. V was trimmed by 2 bases and J by 0 bases, leaving 8 bases between them. The CDR3 loop spans 15 amino acids. CDR3 coding DNA: TGTGCCAGCAGCCAAACAGGGACCTCTGGAAACACCATATATTTT. Its protein product is CASSQTGTSGNTIYF.

Here the CDR3 reads CASSLTYSTDTQYF. CDR3 DNA sequence: TGTGCCAGCAGTTTAACATACAGCACAGATACGCAGTATTTT. V usage is TRBV27 and J usage is TRBJ2-3; D call uncertain. This CDR3 spans 14 amino acids. The germline CDR1 and CDR2 sequences are MNHEY and SMNVEV (reference sequence). Between the trimmed V and J ends, which lost 2 bases and 0 bases, there was a span of 6 bases.

The V call is TRBV6-5, the J call TRBJ2-5, with a tentative D call TRBD2 (5 bases). Trimming took 4 bases from V and 3 from J, leaving 6 bases between them. Germline V gene sequence: CDR1 MNHEY, CDR2 SVGAGI. The CDR3 covers 12 residues. The CDR3: CASSSAEETQYF. CDR3 DNA: TGTGCCAGCAGTTCAGCGGAAGAGACCCAGTACTTC.